A selection of T cell receptor beta chains follows, all from one sample in a study of blood T cell repertoires in COVID-19. TCRdb keeps only in-frame clones here, not all; method: immunoSEQ multiplex PCR. The table lists a few hundred thousand clones, around 86% of them singletons. The sequenced sample consisted of PBMCs or T cells enriched from blood (not recorded which). Receptors were obtained from a woman aged 45-65 years who had recovered from COVID-19. CDR3s include the opening cysteine and the closing phenylalanine or tryptophan. Fields, in order: CDR3 DNA, CDR3 protein, clone size, D gene, V gene, J gene. The D gene is left open where the match is weak. A clone size is listed for some rows: how often the clone was seen (once, few, many), or a class if it is expanded.

TGCGCCAGCAGCCGCCCGACAGGGGGAGAAGCTTTCTTT	CASSRPTGGEAFF	NA	TRBD1	TRBV4-1	TRBJ1-1
TGTGCCAGTAGTAGTTCTAGCGGGGCTTACGAGCAGTACTTC	CASSSSSGAYEQYF	NA	TRBD2	TRBV19	TRBJ2-7
TGTGCCAGCAGTTACTCGTCGACAGGGGGCGTCTATGGCTACACCTTC	CASSYSSTGGVYGYTF	NA	TRBD1	TRBV6-5	TRBJ1-2
TGCGCCAGCAGCTTGGCAACAGGGAACTCTGGAAACACCATATATTTT	CASSLATGNSGNTIYF	NA	NA	TRBV5-1	TRBJ1-3
TGTGCCAGCAGCCGAGGGGGGGGCGGGGCTTACGAGCAGTACTTC	CASSRGGGGAYEQYF	NA	NA	TRBV11-2	TRBJ2-7
TGTGCCTGGAGGGGTAGGAGCGGGGGGGCCGTGTACAATGAGCAGTTCTTC	CAWRGRSGGAVYNEQFF	NA	TRBD2	TRBV30	TRBJ2-1
TGCGCCAGCAGCCAAGATGCTAGACAGACAGATACGCAGTATTTT	CASSQDARQTDTQYF	NA	NA	TRBV4-1	TRBJ2-3
TGCGCCAGCAGCCAAGCACTAGCGGGGTCCTACAATGAGCAGTTCTTC	CASSQALAGSYNEQFF	NA	TRBD2	TRBV4-1	TRBJ2-1
TGTGCCAGCAGCTCCTTCACTTCTGGACTAGCGGGCCGCACAGATACGCAGTATTTT	CASSSFTSGLAGRTDTQYF	NA	TRBD2	TRBV7-8	TRBJ2-3
TGTGCCAGCAGCCCCCAGGGCGGGATAAACGAGCAGTACTTC	CASSPQGGINEQYF	few	NA	TRBV7-2	TRBJ2-7
TGTGCCAGCAGCGACGCAGGAGGCCCGCGATCACCCCTCCACTTT	CASSDAGGPRSPLHF	NA	NA	TRBV6-5	TRBJ1-6
TGCAGCGTTGACGGCAGGGTAGACTACAATGAGCAGTTCTTC	CSVDGRVDYNEQFF	NA	NA	TRBV29-1	TRBJ2-1
TGTGCCAGCAGCTCCCCATCGACAGGATTCAATGAAAAACTGTTTTTT	CASSSPSTGFNEKLFF	NA	NA	TRBV9	TRBJ1-4
TGTGCCTGGAGTGTAACAGGGGGCGACGGCTACACCTTC	CAWSVTGGDGYTF	NA	TRBD1	TRBV30	TRBJ1-2
TGTGCCAGCAGTTATACAGAAAGCAATCAGCCCCAGCATTTT	CASSYTESNQPQHF	NA	NA	TRBV7-9	TRBJ1-5
TGTGCCAGCAGCGCCGAGTATGAGCAGTTCTTC	CASSAEYEQFF	NA	NA	TRBV7-2	TRBJ2-1
TGTGCCAGCAGCCTGCGAGGGGATACGCAGTATTTT	CASSLRGDTQYF	NA	NA	TRBV9	TRBJ2-3
TGTGCCAGCAGTTTACAGGGTGTTCCGTCCTACGAGCAGTACTTC	CASSLQGVPSYEQYF	NA	NA	TRBV28	TRBJ2-7
TGTGCCAGCAGTCTCCAGGGTGGGAACTACGAGCAGTACTTC	CASSLQGGNYEQYF	NA	NA	TRBV6-2/TRBV6-3	TRBJ2-7
TGTGCCAGCAGTGCACAGGGGAAAAGCAATCAGCCCCAGCATTTT	CASSAQGKSNQPQHF	NA	TRBD1	TRBV2	TRBJ1-5
TGTGCCAGCAGCTTATCGGGAAAAGGTGAAAAACTGTTTTTT	CASSLSGKGEKLFF	NA	NA	TRBV7-6	TRBJ1-4
TGTGCCAGCAGCTTGCAGGGGGCTTACGAGCAGTACTTC	CASSLQGAYEQYF	NA	TRBD1	TRBV5-4	TRBJ2-7
TGTGCCTGGAGTGAGGGGTGGAGGGATGGCTACACCTTC	CAWSEGWRDGYTF	NA	NA	TRBV30	TRBJ1-2
TGTGCCATCGGCGGGGGGCCGTACACCGGGGAGCTGTTTTTT	CAIGGGPYTGELFF	NA	TRBD2	TRBV10-3	TRBJ2-2
TGTGCCAGCAGTGAAGCCCGGGGTGAGGCCCCCTACGAGCAGTACTTC	CASSEARGEAPYEQYF	once	NA	TRBV6-1	TRBJ2-7
TGTGCCAGCAGCCACGAGGGTGTTGGCTACACCTTC	CASSHEGVGYTF	once	NA	TRBV3-1/TRBV3-2	TRBJ1-2
TGTGCCTGGAGTGTACTTTTCGGGGGGGGTCGCGAGACCCAGTACTTC	CAWSVLFGGGRETQYF	NA	TRBD2	TRBV30	TRBJ2-5
TGTGCCAGCAGCCCTTTCGACACCGGGGAGCTGTTTTTT	CASSPFDTGELFF	NA	NA	TRBV3-1/TRBV3-2	TRBJ2-2
TGTGCCAGCAGTGGTGGGTTGCGGGGGGGCACTGAAGCTTTCTTT	CASSGGLRGGTEAFF	NA	NA	TRBV2	TRBJ1-1
TGTGCCAGCAGTTCCTTAGGCGGCTTACGCGACTTC	CASSSLGGLRDF	NA	NA	TRBV21-1	TRBJ2-5
TGTGCCAGTAGCCCCCCGGAGGACAGTCGGAGACAGCCCCAGCATTTT	CASSPPEDSRRQPQHF	few	NA	TRBV19	TRBJ1-5
TGCGCCAGCAGCATGGGACAGTTGCAAGAGACCCAGTACTTC	CASSMGQLQETQYF	NA	TRBD1	TRBV5-1	TRBJ2-5
TGTGCCAGCACCATAGGGACAGCGGGCAACTATGGCTACACCTTC	CASTIGTAGNYGYTF	few	TRBD1	TRBV28	TRBJ1-2
TGTGCCAGCGCGTTAGCGGGGGGGCTGGTCGATTCAGATACGCAGTATTTT	CASALAGGLVDSDTQYF	NA	TRBD2	TRBV7-2	TRBJ2-3
TGTGCCAGCAGTCACGTTGCTGGGCATACGCAGTATTTT	CASSHVAGHTQYF	NA	NA	TRBV6-2/TRBV6-3	TRBJ2-3
TGTGCAAGTCGCCCATCCCCCGGGAGTATCACCTACAATGAGCAGTTCTTC	CASRPSPGSITYNEQFF	NA	NA	TRBV12-2	TRBJ2-1
TGTGCCAGCAGCCCCCAAGGGACAGGGGGCGTCGGCTACACCTTC	CASSPQGTGGVGYTF	NA	TRBD1	TRBV9	TRBJ1-2
TGCAGTGCTAGTAGACTAGCGGGGGGGCCTGGTTACAATGAGCAGTTCTTC	CSASRLAGGPGYNEQFF	NA	TRBD2	TRBV20-1	TRBJ2-1
TGTGCCAGCAGTTCTTACCTGGGGCAGAACACTGAAGCTTTCTTT	CASSSYLGQNTEAFF	NA	NA	TRBV14	TRBJ1-1
TGTGCCAGCAGCGTTGACAGCGCGAACACCGGGGAGCTGTTTTTT	CASSVDSANTGELFF	NA	NA	TRBV5-4	TRBJ2-2
TGTGCCAGCAGTTATAGCTTAGGCCAGCGGGGTTTCTTT	CASSYSLGQRGFF	many	NA	TRBV6-5	TRBJ1-1
TGCGCCAGCAGCTTGGTTCAGGGGAATGAAAAACTGTTTTTT	CASSLVQGNEKLFF	NA	NA	TRBV5-1	TRBJ1-4
TGTGCCTGGGGGTATTCTAAAACTGAAGCTTTCTTT	CAWGYSKTEAFF	NA	NA	TRBV30	TRBJ1-1
TGCAGCGCCGTCGGACAGGGGCCGAACGAGCAGTACTTC	CSAVGQGPNEQYF	NA	TRBD1	TRBV29-1	TRBJ2-7
TGTGCCAGTACTAAAACGATTGGAGCTAACTATGGCTACACCTTC	CASTKTIGANYGYTF	NA	NA	TRBV19	TRBJ1-2
TGTGCCAATCAAAGGGGGATCGGCTATGGCTACACCTTC	CANQRGIGYGYTF	NA	NA	TRBV5-8	TRBJ1-2
TGTGCCAGCAGCCAAGATCAAAATCGGAGGACAGGGAGTAGGTGTATCTATGGCTACACCTTC	CASSQDQNRRTGSRCIYGYTF	NA	TRBD1	TRBV3-1/TRBV3-2	TRBJ1-2
TGTGCCAGTAGTGCCTCCGGGGGTCTGGGCTACACCTTC	CASSASGGLGYTF	NA	NA	TRBV19	TRBJ1-2
TGTGCCAGCAGTAAAAACAGGGGAGAAGAGACCCAGTACTTC	CASSKNRGEETQYF	NA	TRBD1	TRBV25-1	TRBJ2-5
TGTGCCAGCATGGACAGGGTGAACACTGAAGCTTTCTTT	CASMDRVNTEAFF	NA	TRBD1	TRBV2	TRBJ1-1
TGTGCCAGCAGCCAAGAACCAGCGGGAGTCCAAGAGACCCAGTACTTC	CASSQEPAGVQETQYF	NA	TRBD2	TRBV4-2	TRBJ2-5
TGTGCCAGCTCACCGGACAGGGGGCCCGGCAGGCCCCAGCATTTT	CASSPDRGPGRPQHF	NA	TRBD1	TRBV18	TRBJ1-5
TGTGCCAGCTCCTGGACAACGAACACCGGGGAGCTGTTTTTT	CASSWTTNTGELFF	NA	NA	TRBV5-5	TRBJ2-2
TGTGCCAGCAGCTCCCCGGGACTAGCGGGAGGCAATGAGCAGTTCTTC	CASSSPGLAGGNEQFF	once	TRBD2	TRBV7-9	TRBJ2-1
TGCAGCGTTGAAGTCCAGGCTGAAAACACTGAAGCTTTCTTT	CSVEVQAENTEAFF	NA	NA	TRBV29-1	TRBJ1-1
TGTGCCAGCTCATATACTAGCGGGATCGGTGAGCAGTTCTTC	CASSYTSGIGEQFF	NA	TRBD2	TRBV18	TRBJ2-1
TGTGCCTGTTCGGACACTGAAGCTTTCTTT	CACSDTEAFF	NA	NA	TRBV19	TRBJ1-1
TGTGCCACCAGCTACCGGGACAGGGACCGCGGGGGCTACACCTTC	CATSYRDRDRGGYTF	once	TRBD1	TRBV15	TRBJ1-2
TGTGCCAGCAGCTCGGACAGGGGGCGCGTCTATGGCTACACCTTC	CASSSDRGRVYGYTF	NA	TRBD1	TRBV5-8	TRBJ1-2
TGTGCCACTGGGGAGGGTTATTCACCCCTCCACTTT	CATGEGYSPLHF	NA	NA	TRBV19	TRBJ1-6